The clone carrying this T cell receptor (beta chain) came up a few times. Absent ophthalmopathy progression within 18 months defined stable Graves' hyperthyroidism. The PBMCs were sourced from fresh peripheral blood (about 10 ml). The CDR3 loop spans 16 amino acids. V lost 5 bases to trimming and J lost 0 bases; unmatched junction nucleotides: 6. Germline assignment: CDR1 SNHLY and CDR2 FYNNEI. These data originate in a study of T cells in Graves' hyperthyroidism and ophthalmopathy. Researchers amplified the TCR beta CDR3 regions from RNA transcripts. Initially, a first-round RT-PCR of the TCR CDR3 employed the HTBI primer set. In TCRdb, the multiplex PCR reads were re-called with MiXCR into one record per CDR3 protein. Among 450,000 to 650,000 distinct CDR3 sequences, under 25% were seen once, and the ten largest hold less than 30%.

This TCR was recovered from a man aged 18 to 29 with Graves' hyperthyroidism. This rearrangement joins TRBV2 to TRBJ2-3; 9 nucleotides line up with TRBD1. The sample taken for sequencing was blood. CDR3 nucleotide sequence: TGTGCCAGCAGTCTATTGGGACAGGGTAGCACAGATACGCAGTATTTT. Encoded protein: CASSLLGQGSTDTQYF.